This T cell receptor (beta chain) emerged from a study of shared clonotypes between healthy human individuals. Study overall: Donors were a couple of women and three men aged 18 to 49.

Note on this clone: No antigen is known for it.

This CDR3 contains 18 residues. Germline lookup yields CDR1 SGHRS and CDR2 YFSETQ. The trim removed 3 bases at V and 0 bases at J, leaving 11 bases unmatched. Study-wide results and caveats: Enrolling few donors narrowed the genetic and exposure-history diversity that was represented. Sample collection involved blood only; tissue repertoires are likely different.

Ten immunoSEQ deep assay plates held the unsorted PBMC DNA. The data were produced by immunoSEQ multiplex PCR, yet TCRdb's version contains in-frame clones alone and is incomplete. The sample includes over 95,000 clones, around half seen only once; the top ten take over 12%. V and J are TRBV5-1 and TRBJ2-2; 7 nucleotides agree with TRBD1. The receptor was isolated from a woman in her forties in good health. Some clones in this sample may be carry-over from other donors' samples. Sample: PBMCs. CDR3 loop: CASSWLGQGVANTGELFF. CDR3 nucleotides: TGCGCCAGCAGCTGGTTAGGTCAGGGGGTAGCGAACACCGGGGAGCTGTTTTTT.